This is a list of T cell receptor beta chains from one sample in a study of blood T cell repertoires in COVID-19. The assay was immunoSEQ multiplex PCR, and TCRdb's table has in-frame clones only and misses some. The sample contains about 97,000 clones, around nine tenths of which appear only once. Source material: peripheral blood. The receptor set was obtained from a man aged 45-60 years with COVID-19, enrolled during active disease. Both conserved end residues are part of each CDR3. Each record gives: J gene, V gene, D gene, clone size, CDR3 DNA, CDR3 protein. D genes are given only for firm matches. Clone size is stated in some rows and not others, as once, few, many or a class when expanded.

J gene: TRBJ2-7; V gene: TRBV7-9; D gene: TRBD1; clone size: few; CDR3 DNA: TGTGCCAGCAGCTCCTGGGACAGGGAATACGAGCAGTACTTC; CDR3 protein: CASSSWDREYEQYF
J gene: TRBJ1-2; V gene: TRBV12-3/TRBV12-4; D gene: .; clone size: .; CDR3 DNA: TGTGCCAGCAGTTTAGCGCGGCATGGCTACACCTTC; CDR3 protein: CASSLARHGYTF
J gene: TRBJ2-7; V gene: TRBV4-1; D gene: TRBD1; clone size: .; CDR3 DNA: TGCGCCAGCAGCCACGACAGGGTTAGAAACGAGCAGTACTTC; CDR3 protein: CASSHDRVRNEQYF
J gene: TRBJ2-7; V gene: TRBV6-1; D gene: .; clone size: .; CDR3 DNA: TGTGCCAGCAGTGAACAGGGGCCCAACAACCTCTACGAGCAGTACTTC; CDR3 protein: CASSEQGPNNLYEQYF
J gene: TRBJ1-6; V gene: TRBV12-3/TRBV12-4; D gene: .; clone size: once; CDR3 DNA: TGTGCCAGCAGTAAACAGGGTAATTCACCCCTCCACTTT; CDR3 protein: CASSKQGNSPLHF
J gene: TRBJ2-7; V gene: TRBV5-1; D gene: TRBD1; clone size: .; CDR3 DNA: TGCGCCAGCAGCTTGAAAGGGACAGACGTTTACGAGCAGTACTTC; CDR3 protein: CASSLKGTDVYEQYF
J gene: TRBJ1-6; V gene: TRBV9; D gene: .; clone size: .; CDR3 DNA: TGTGCCAGCAGCGGAACAAGGAGCTCCTATAATTCACCCCTCCACTTT; CDR3 protein: CASSGTRSSYNSPLHF
J gene: TRBJ2-7; V gene: TRBV7-2; D gene: TRBD2; clone size: .; CDR3 DNA: TGTGCCAGCAGCTTAAGAGTCTCTAGCGGGGGCTCCTACGAGCAGTACTTC; CDR3 protein: CASSLRVSSGGSYEQYF
J gene: TRBJ2-7; V gene: TRBV28; D gene: .; clone size: .; CDR3 DNA: TGTGCCAGCAGTAAACCTGGGACTGGCGAGCAGTACTTC; CDR3 protein: CASSKPGTGEQYF
J gene: TRBJ2-7; V gene: TRBV6-6; D gene: .; clone size: .; CDR3 DNA: TGTGCCGCCTCGTCTGGGGGAGGCTACGAGCAGTACTTC; CDR3 protein: CAASSGGGYEQYF
J gene: TRBJ2-3; V gene: TRBV5-1; D gene: .; clone size: .; CDR3 DNA: TGCGCCAGCAGCTTGGATGGACAGCCTGGCACAGATACGCAGTATTTT; CDR3 protein: CASSLDGQPGTDTQYF
J gene: TRBJ1-1; V gene: TRBV2; D gene: TRBD1; clone size: .; CDR3 DNA: TGTGCCAGCAGACCCTGGACAGGGGGCACTGAAGCTTTCTTT; CDR3 protein: CASRPWTGGTEAFF
J gene: TRBJ2-5; V gene: TRBV24-1; D gene: TRBD2; clone size: .; CDR3 DNA: TGTGCCACCAGTGATCCCAGGACTAGCGGAGAGACCCAGTACTTC; CDR3 protein: CATSDPRTSGETQYF
J gene: TRBJ1-1; V gene: TRBV5-1; D gene: .; clone size: .; CDR3 DNA: TGCGCCAGCAGCTTGGTGGGGGGGCGCGTTGACACTGAAGCTTTCTTT; CDR3 protein: CASSLVGGRVDTEAFF
J gene: TRBJ2-2; V gene: TRBV9; D gene: TRBD1; clone size: .; CDR3 DNA: TGTGCCAGCAGCGTGGGTACAGGGGGCGCGAACACCGGGGAGCTGTTTTTT; CDR3 protein: CASSVGTGGANTGELFF
J gene: TRBJ1-4; V gene: TRBV2; D gene: .; clone size: .; CDR3 DNA: TGTGCCAGCAGTGAAGAATATTTTGTGCGAACTAATGAAAAACTGTTTTTT; CDR3 protein: CASSEEYFVRTNEKLFF